The sequence of this T cell receptor beta chain was determined in a study of CD8 T cells in Susac syndrome. Reverse transcription of roughly 0.5 to 1 ug RNA used random hexamers. TCRdb reprocessed the immunoSEQ multiplex PCR reads via MiXCR and lists one record per CDR3 protein. The table lists around 80,000 distinct CDR3 sequences, roughly 92% of them singletons. The length of the CDR3 is 16 residues. Trimming at V came to 0 bases and at J to 4 bases, leaving 6 bases not matched to a gene. Germline lookup yields CDR1 SEHNR and CDR2 FQNEAQ (reference sequence). The rearrangement links TRBV7-9 to TRBJ2-1; 7 nucleotides line up with TRBD1. This sequence was found in a human donor with Susac syndrome. The source material was CD8+ T cells from PBMCs. The CDR3 region is CASSLAPGQTYNEQFF. Here the CDR3 DNA reads TGTGCCAGCAGCTTAGCGCCGGGACAGACTTACAATGAGCAGTTCTTC. The whole variable domain, filled in from reference TRBV7-9 and TRBJ2-1, reads DTGVSQNPRHKITKRGQNVTFRCDPISEHNRLYWYRQTLGQGPEFLTYFQNEAQLEKSRLLSDRFSAERPKGSFSTLEIQRTEQGDSAMYLCASSLAPGQTYNEQFFGPGTRLTVL.